The source of this T cell receptor (beta chain) is a study of T cell responses to AZD1222 COVID-19 vaccine. The CDR3 has 14 amino acids. Trimming removed 8 bases from V and 4 bases from J, with 15 bases in between. CDR1 is MGHDK, CDR2 SYGVNS, per germline. The repertoire was sequenced with immunoSEQ multiplex PCR; TCRdb's copy has only in-frame clones and lacks some. The sample has 250,000 to 300,000 clones; around 93% are singletons. Comment on this clone: The antigen remains undetermined.

Findings of the study overall: Reportedly, nearly half the spike-specific TCRs target unmutated variant regions.

This clonotype was obtained from an adult who received the AZD1222 COVID-19 vaccine. The sequencing here drew on peripheral blood, taken 28 days after the second AZD1222 dose. The chain uses TRBV25-1 and TRBJ2-1, with D possibly matching TRBD2 (6 bases). The CDR3 DNA is TGTGCCAGCGGACGGGAGTCGGTGTACAATGAGCAGTTCTTC. Protein: CASGRESVYNEQFF.